The sequence of this TCR beta chain was determined in a study of T cell repertoires in cytomegalovirus infection. As for the study in general: Selection of CMV epitopes for the study included recently identified HLA-C-restricted and well-studied HLA-B-restricted ones.

Study findings and constraints: Clonotype analysis showed dominance of the ex vivo response by HLA-C-restricted CMV-specific TCR beta clonotypes. Carriage of CMV together with the relevant HLA was identifiable through cumulative public TCR beta family frequency.

TCRdb re-called the reads through MiXCR, storing one row per CDR3 protein. The sample consists of approximately 470,000 distinct CDR3 sequences, about 39% of them appearing once. Germline loops: CDR1 DFQATT, CDR2 SNEGSKA (reference sequence). Trimming took 6 bases from V and 6 from J, leaving 11 bases between them. The CDR3 contains 11 residues. This clonotype was counted once. Its antigen is currently unknown. The clonotype was recovered from a human donor in good health (CMV status not recorded). Some clones in this sample may be carry-over from other donors' samples. V and J are TRBV20-1 and TRBJ1-2; D remains unclear. The sequenced sample was cultured PBMCs, obtained from culture after CMV antigen stimulation. As DNA, the CDR3 is TGCAGTGCCCCACAAGCCGATGGCTACACCTTC. Translating gives CSAPQADGYTF.